This entry concerns a single T cell receptor (beta chain). What it binds is not known. These data come from a study of graft-versus-host responses after intestinal transplantation. Whole-study context: Tacrolimus and steroids were given for around three years to all recipients after anti-thymocyte globulin induction. General study results and limits: The study associated peak circulating GvH clone levels with early post-transplant HvG declines. Allografts of one patient group, those with graft-donor T cell macrochimerism, had high graft-versus-host to host-versus-graft clonal ratios. The marrow of recipients harbored GvH clones, and ileum or blood showed some of them first.

Only in-frame clones appear in the TCRdb table, and some are missing; sequencing was by immunoSEQ multiplex PCR. Among approximately 90,000 clones listed, under 95% were seen once. After removal of 4 bases from V and 0 bases from J, the junction contained 4 bases not matched to a gene. The CDR3 consists of 17 residues. The germline V gene encodes CDR1 LGHNA and CDR2 YNFKEQ. The sequenced sample was unstimulated CD8+ T cells sorted from spleen or lymph node cells, obtained before intestinal transplant. This clonotype was sampled from a human donor who received an intestinal transplant. The rearrangement joins TRBV4-2 to TRBJ2-6; 9 positions match TRBD1. This CDR3 reads CASSPPQGASGANVLTF. CDR3 in DNA: TGTGCCAGCAGCCCACCACAGGGGGCCTCTGGGGCCAACGTCCTGACTTTC.